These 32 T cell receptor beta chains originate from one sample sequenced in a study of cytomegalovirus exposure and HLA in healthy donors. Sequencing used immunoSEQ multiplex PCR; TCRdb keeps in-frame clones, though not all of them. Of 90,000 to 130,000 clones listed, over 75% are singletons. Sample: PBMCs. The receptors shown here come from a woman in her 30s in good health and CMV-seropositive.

Here the CDR3 reads CASSEGVRVEETQYF. In DNA form, the CDR3 reads TGTGCCAGCAGTGAGGGAGTTCGAGTAGAAGAGACCCAGTACTTC. The V gene is TRBV2, the J gene TRBJ2-5; D may be TRBD2 (5 bases). Germline V gene data show CDR1 as SNHLY and CDR2 as FYNNEI. This CDR3 is built from 15 residues. Trimming took off 3 bases at V and 3 bases at J, with 14 bases between the two ends.

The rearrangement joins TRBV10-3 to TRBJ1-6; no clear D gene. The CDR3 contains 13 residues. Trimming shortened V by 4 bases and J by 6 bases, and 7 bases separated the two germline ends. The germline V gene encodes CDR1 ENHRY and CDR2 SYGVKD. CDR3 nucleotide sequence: TGTGCCATCAGTGGGAGCAGTAATTCACCCCTCCACTTT. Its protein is CAISGSSNSPLHF.

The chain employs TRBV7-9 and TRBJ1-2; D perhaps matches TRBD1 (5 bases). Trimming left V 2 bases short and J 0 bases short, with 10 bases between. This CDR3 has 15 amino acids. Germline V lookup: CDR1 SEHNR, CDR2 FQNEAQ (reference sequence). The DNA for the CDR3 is TGTGCCAGCAGCTTATCAGGGCCCTCTAACTATGGCTACACCTTC. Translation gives CASSLSGPSNYGYTF.

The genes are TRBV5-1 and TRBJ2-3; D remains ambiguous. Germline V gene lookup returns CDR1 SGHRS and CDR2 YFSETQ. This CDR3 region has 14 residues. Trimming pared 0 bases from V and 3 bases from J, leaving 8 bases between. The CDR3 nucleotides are TGCGCCAGCAGCTTGGGAGCTATTACAGATACGCAGTATTTT. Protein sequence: CASSLGAITDTQYF.

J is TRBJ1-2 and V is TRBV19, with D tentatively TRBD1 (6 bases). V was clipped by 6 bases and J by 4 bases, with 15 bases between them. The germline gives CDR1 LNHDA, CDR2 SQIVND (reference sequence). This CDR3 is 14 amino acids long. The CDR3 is CASSRYPDSYGYTF. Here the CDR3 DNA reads TGTGCCAGTAGCCGATACCCGGACAGCTATGGCTACACCTTC.

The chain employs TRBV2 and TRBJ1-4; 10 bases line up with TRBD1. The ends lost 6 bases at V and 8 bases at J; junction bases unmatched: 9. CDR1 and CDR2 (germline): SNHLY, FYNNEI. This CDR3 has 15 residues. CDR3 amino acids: CASSRWTGGDEKLFF. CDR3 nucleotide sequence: TGTGCCAGCAGCAGATGGACAGGGGGAGACGAAAAACTGTTTTTT.

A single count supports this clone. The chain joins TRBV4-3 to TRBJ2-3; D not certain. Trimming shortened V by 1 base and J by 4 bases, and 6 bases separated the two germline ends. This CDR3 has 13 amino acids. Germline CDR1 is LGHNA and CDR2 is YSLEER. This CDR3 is CASSQGLADTQYF. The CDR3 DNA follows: TGCGCCAGCAGCCAAGGCCTAGCAGATACGCAGTATTTT.

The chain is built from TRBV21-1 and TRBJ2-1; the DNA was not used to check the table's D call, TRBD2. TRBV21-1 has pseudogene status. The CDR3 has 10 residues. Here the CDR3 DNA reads TGTGCCTCGCGGAGCAGTGAGCAGTTCTTC. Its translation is CASRSSEQFF.

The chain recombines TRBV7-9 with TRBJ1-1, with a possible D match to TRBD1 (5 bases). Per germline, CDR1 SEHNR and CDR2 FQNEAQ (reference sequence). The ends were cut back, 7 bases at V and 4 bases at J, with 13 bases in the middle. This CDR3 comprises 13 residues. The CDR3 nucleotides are TGTGCCAGCACCACCCGCGGGGGCACTGAAGCTTTCTTT. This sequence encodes CASTTRGGTEAFF.

The CDR3 is CASSQEPDRANYGYTF. As DNA, the CDR3 is TGCGCCAGCAGCCAAGAACCGGACAGAGCTAACTATGGCTACACCTTC. This chain connects TRBV4-3 to TRBJ1-2, with a weak D call TRBD1 (6 bases). The CDR3 length is 16 residues. Looked up from germline, CDR1 is LGHNA and CDR2 is YSLEER. V lost 0 bases and J lost 0, with 11 bases in between.

DNA for the CDR3: TGTGCCAGCGAGAGGGGCACACAGGGGGCAGAAGCTTTCTTT. Amino acids: CASERGTQGAEAFF. V is TRBV2 and J is TRBJ1-1, with 9 positions matching TRBD1. With V trimmed by 8 bases and J by 8 bases, 12 bases remained unmatched. This CDR3 has 14 amino acids. Germline V gene lookup returns CDR1 SNHLY and CDR2 FYNNEI.

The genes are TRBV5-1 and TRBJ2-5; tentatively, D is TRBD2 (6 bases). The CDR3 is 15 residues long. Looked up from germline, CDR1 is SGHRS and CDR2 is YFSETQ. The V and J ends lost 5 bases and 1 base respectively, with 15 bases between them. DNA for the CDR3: TGCGCCAGCAGACCGGGGGTGGGGTCCCAAGAGACCCAGTACTTC. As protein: CASRPGVGSQETQYF.

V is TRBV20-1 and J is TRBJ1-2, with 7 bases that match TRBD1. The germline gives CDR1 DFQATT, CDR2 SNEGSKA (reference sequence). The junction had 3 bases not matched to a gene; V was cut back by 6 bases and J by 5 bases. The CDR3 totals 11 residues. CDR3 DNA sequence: TGCAGTGCCTACAGGGGTTATGGCTACACCTTC. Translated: CSAYRGYGYTF.

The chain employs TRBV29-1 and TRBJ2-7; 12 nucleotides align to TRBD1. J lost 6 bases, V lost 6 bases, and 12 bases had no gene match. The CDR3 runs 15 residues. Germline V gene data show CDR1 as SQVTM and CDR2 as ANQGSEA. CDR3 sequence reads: CSVGGTGGDVPEQYF. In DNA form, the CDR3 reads TGCAGCGTGGGTGGGACAGGGGGCGACGTACCCGAGCAGTACTTC.

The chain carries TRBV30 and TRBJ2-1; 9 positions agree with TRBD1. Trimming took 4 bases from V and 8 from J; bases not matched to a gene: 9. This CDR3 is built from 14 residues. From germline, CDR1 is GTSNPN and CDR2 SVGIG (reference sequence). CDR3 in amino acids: CAWKPGQGFHEQFF. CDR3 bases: TGTGCCTGGAAACCGGGACAGGGATTTCATGAGCAGTTCTTC. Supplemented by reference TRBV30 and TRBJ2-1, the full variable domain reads SQTIHQWPATLVQPVGSPLSLECTVEGTSNPNLYWYRQAAGRGLQLLFYSVGIGQISSEVPQNLSASRPQDRQFILSSKKLLLSDSGFYLCAWKPGQGFHEQFFGPGTRLTVL.

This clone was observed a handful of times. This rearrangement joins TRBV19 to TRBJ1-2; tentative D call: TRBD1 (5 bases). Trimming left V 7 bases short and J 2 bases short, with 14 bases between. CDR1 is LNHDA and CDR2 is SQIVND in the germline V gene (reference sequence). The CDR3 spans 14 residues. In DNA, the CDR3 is TGTGCCAGTAAGCCGGGGGTTGGGAACTATGGCTACACCTTC. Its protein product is CASKPGVGNYGYTF. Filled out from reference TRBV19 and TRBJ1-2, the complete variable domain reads DGGITQSPKYLFRKEGQNVTLSCEQNLNHDAMYWYRQDPGQGLRLIYYSQIVNDFQKGDIAEGYSVSREKKESFPLTVTSAQKNPTAFYLCASKPGVGNYGYTFGSGTRLTVV.

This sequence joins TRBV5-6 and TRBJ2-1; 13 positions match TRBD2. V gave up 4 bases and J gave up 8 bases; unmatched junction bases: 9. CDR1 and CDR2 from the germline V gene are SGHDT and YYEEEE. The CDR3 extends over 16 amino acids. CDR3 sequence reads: CASSQRPGLAGYEQFF. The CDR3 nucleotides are TGTGCCAGCAGCCAACGCCCGGGACTAGCGGGGTATGAGCAGTTCTTC.

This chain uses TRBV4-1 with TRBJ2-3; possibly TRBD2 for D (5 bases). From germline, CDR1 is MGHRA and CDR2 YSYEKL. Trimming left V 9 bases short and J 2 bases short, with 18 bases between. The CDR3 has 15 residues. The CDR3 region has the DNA TGCGCCAGTTTTGGCGAGCGGCCTACCACAGATACGCAGTATTTT. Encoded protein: CASFGERPTTDTQYF.

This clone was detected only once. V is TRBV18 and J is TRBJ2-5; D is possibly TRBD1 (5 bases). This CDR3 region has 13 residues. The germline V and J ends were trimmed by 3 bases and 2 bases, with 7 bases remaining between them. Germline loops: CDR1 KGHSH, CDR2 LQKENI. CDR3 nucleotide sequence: TGTGCCAGCTCACCCCGACAGCAAGAGACCCAGTACTTC. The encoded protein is CASSPRQQETQYF. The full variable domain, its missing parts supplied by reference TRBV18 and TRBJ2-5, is NAGVMQNPRHLVRRRGQEARLRCSPMKGHSHVYWYRQLPEEGLKFMVYLQKENIIDESGMPKERFSAEFPKEGPSILRIQQVVRGDSAAYFCASSPRQQETQYFGPGTRLLVL.

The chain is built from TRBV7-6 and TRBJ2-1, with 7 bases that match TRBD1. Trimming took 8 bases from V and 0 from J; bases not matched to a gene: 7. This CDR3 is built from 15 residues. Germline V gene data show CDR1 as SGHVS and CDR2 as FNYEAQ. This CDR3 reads CASQQGTPSYNEQFF. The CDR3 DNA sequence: TGTGCCAGCCAACAGGGGACACCCTCCTACAATGAGCAGTTCTTC.

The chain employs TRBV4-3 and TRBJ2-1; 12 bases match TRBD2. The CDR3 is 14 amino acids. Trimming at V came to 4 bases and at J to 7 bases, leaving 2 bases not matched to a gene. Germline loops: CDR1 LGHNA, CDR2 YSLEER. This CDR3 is CASSLTSGRNEQFF. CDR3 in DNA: TGCGCCAGCAGCCTGACTAGCGGGAGAAATGAGCAGTTCTTC.

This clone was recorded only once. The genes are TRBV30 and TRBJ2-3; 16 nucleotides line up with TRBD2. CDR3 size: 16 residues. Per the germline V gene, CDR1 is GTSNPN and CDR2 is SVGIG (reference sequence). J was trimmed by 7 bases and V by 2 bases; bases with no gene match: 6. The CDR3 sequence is CAWSTGTSGRANTQYF. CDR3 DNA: TGTGCCTGGAGTACTGGGACTAGCGGGAGGGCAAATACGCAGTATTTT.

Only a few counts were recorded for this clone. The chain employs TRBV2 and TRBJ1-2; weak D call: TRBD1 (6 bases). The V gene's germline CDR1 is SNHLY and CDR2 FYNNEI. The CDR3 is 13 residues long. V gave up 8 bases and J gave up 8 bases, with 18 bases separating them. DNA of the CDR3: TGTGCCAGCCCGATCCGGGGGGCGGACGGCTACACCTTC. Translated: CASPIRGADGYTF.

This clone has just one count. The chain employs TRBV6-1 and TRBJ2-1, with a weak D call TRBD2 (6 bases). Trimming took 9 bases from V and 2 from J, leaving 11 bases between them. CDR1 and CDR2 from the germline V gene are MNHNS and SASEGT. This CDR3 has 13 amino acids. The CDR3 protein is CASSGYPYNEQFF. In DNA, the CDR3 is TGTGCCAGTAGCGGTTATCCCTACAATGAGCAGTTCTTC.

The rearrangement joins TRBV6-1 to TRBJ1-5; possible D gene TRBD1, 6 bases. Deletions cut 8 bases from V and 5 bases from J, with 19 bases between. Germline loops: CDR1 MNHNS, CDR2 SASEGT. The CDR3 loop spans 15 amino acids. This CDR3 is CASGPRGVGDQPQHF. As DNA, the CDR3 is TGTGCCAGCGGCCCCAGGGGTGTGGGGGATCAGCCCCAGCATTTT.

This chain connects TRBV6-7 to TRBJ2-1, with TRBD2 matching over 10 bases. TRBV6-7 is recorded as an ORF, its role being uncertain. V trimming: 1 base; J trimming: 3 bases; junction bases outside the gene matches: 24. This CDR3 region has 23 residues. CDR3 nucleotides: TGTGCCAGCAGTTACTTCAGACCGGAGAGGGCTAGCGGGAGCGCCAGCCGCTACAATGAGCAGTTCTTC. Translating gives CASSYFRPERASGSASRYNEQFF.

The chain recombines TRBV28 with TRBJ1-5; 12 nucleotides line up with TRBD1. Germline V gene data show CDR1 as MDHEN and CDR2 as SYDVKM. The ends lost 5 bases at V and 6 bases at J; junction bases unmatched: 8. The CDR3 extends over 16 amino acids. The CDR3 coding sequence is TGTGCCAGCAGTGTACCTGGGACAGGGGGCGGTCAGCCCCAGCATTTT. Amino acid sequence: CASSVPGTGGGQPQHF.

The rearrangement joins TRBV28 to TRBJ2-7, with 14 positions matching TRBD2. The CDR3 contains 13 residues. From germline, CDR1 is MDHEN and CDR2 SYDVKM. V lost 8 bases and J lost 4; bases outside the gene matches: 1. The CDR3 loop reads CASRTSGRYEQYF. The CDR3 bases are TGTGCCAGCCGGACTAGCGGGAGGTACGAGCAGTACTTC.

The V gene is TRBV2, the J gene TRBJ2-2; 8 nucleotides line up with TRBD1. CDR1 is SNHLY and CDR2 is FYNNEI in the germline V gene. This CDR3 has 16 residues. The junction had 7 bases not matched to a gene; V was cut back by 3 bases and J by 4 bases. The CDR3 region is CASSEVGQVATGELFF. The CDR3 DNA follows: TGTGCCAGCAGTGAGGTGGGACAGGTGGCCACCGGGGAGCTGTTTTTT. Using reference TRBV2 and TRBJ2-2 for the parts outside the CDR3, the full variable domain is EPEVTQTPSHQVTQMGQEVILRCVPISNHLYFYWYRQILGQKVEFLVSFYNNEISEKSEIFDDQFSVERPDGSNFTLKIRSTKLEDSAMYFCASSEVGQVATGELFFGEGSRLTVL.

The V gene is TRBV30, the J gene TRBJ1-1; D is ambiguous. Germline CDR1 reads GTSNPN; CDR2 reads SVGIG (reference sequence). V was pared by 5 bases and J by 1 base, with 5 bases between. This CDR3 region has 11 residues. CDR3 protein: CAWQKNTEAFF. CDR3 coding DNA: TGTGCCTGGCAGAAGAACACTGAAGCTTTCTTT.

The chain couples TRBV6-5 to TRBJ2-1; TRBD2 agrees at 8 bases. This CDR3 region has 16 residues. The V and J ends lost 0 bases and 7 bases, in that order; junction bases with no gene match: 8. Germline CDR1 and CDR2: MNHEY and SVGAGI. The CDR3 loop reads CASSYSITGGPNEQFF. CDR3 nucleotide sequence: TGTGCCAGCAGTTACTCGATTACGGGGGGGCCAAATGAGCAGTTCTTC.

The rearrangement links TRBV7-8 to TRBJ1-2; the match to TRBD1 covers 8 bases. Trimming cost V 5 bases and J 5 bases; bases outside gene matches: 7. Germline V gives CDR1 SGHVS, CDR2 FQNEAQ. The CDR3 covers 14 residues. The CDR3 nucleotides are TGTGCCAGCAGCAGAGACAGGGGAACTTATGGCTACACCTTC. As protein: CASSRDRGTYGYTF.